The sample holds many counts of the clone carrying this T cell receptor beta chain. Antigen: not known. The data were obtained in a study of T cells in Graves' hyperthyroidism and ophthalmopathy. Study context: Before any treatment, at initial diagnosis, peripheral blood was collected. Whole-study findings and limits: Ophthalmopathy prediction by the model preceded onset by a median roughly 6.3 months. A 13 V-J model separated ophthalmopathy from stable hyperthyroidism.

This sample holds PBMCs from about 9.3 ml fresh peripheral blood. The CDR3 regions of TCR beta were amplified from RNA transcripts. The TCR CDR3 first-round RT-PCR relied on the HTBI primer set. TCRdb reanalysed the multiplex PCR reads using MiXCR and keeps one entry per CDR3 protein. The data contain hundreds of thousands of distinct CDR3 sequences, around an eighth of them seen just once; the ten biggest clones take up 25% to 30%. This CDR3 is built from 12 residues. Per the germline V gene, CDR1 is SNHLY and CDR2 is FYNNEI. J was trimmed by 12 bases and V by 6 bases; bases with no gene match: 6. The specimen was blood. The sequence derives from a man aged 50-59 years with Graves' ophthalmopathy. V gene TRBV2 combines with J gene TRBJ2-7; 12 bases match TRBD1. CDR3 sequence (DNA): TGTGCCAGCAGCTCGGGACAGGGGGCAGCGTACTTC. Encoded protein: CASSSGQGAAYF.